The clone carrying this T cell receptor (beta chain) was seen only a few times. The data originate from a study of T-cell reconstitution after alpha-beta-depleted transplantation in children. The J segment lost 1 base and the V segment lost 0 bases, leaving 1 base of the junction unmatched. CDR1 is SGHRS, CDR2 YFSETQ, per germline. The CDR3 is made up of 16 amino acids. As it was prepared, the TCRbeta library received unique molecular identifiers. Via MiXCR, TCRdb re-called the PCR reads, giving one row per CDR3 protein. Found here are more than 500,000 distinct CDR3 sequences, about an eighth of them singletons; the top ten hold less than 15%.

This chain uses TRBV5-1 with TRBJ1-5; 10 bases match TRBD1. The sample consisted of PBMCs, mostly from graft donor cells, taken 180 days after TCRalphabeta/CD19-depleted stem cell transplant. This clonotype originated in a female patient aged 2-9 years who had a stem cell transplant for aplastic anemia, so the T cells may come from the graft donor. Here the CDR3 reads CASSLGDRGSNQPQHF. In DNA form, the CDR3 reads TGCGCCAGCAGCTTGGGGGACAGGGGAAGCAATCAGCCCCAGCATTTT.